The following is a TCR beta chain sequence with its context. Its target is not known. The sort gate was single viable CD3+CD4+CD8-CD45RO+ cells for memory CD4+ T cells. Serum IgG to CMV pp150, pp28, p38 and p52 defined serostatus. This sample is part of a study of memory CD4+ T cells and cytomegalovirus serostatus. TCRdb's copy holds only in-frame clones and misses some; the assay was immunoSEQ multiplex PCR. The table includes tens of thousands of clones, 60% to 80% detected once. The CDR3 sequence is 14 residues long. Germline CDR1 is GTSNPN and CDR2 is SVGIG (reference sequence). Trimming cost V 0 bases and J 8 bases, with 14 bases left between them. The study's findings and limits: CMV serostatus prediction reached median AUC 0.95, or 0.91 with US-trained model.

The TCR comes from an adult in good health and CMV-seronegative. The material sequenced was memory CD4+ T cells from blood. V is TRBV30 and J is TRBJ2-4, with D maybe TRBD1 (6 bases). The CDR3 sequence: CAWSVGQTAHIQYF. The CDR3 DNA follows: TGTGCCTGGAGTGTAGGACAGACGGCGCACATTCAGTACTTC.